Each of the 9 T cell receptor beta chains below was sequenced from the same sample in a study of immune evolution from preneoplasia to lung adenocarcinoma. Only in-frame clones appear in the TCRdb table, and some are missing; sequencing was by immunoSEQ multiplex PCR. Among 6,000 or so clones listed, about 81% were seen once. Specimen: FFPE invasive lung adenocarcinoma tissue. These receptors all come from a person aged 50-59 years with lung adenocarcinoma.

The chain has TRBV30 and TRBJ1-1, with TRBD1 as a possible D gene (6 bases). This CDR3 region has 13 residues. Germline V CDR1 and CDR2: GTSNPN, SVGIG (reference sequence). Deletions cut 3 bases from V and 5 bases from J, with 13 bases between. CDR3 nucleotide sequence: TGTGCCTGGAGGAGATACAGGGAAACTGAAGCTTTCTTT. It yields the protein CAWRRYRETEAFF.

The chain uses TRBV4-1 and TRBJ2-1, with 16 bases lining up with TRBD2. There are 19 residues in the CDR3. The V and J ends lost 3 bases and 4 bases, in that order; junction bases with no gene match: 9. Germline CDR1 reads MGHRA; CDR2 reads YSYEKL. This CDR3 is CASSHPGLAGGSEYNEQFF. The CDR3 DNA is TGCGCCAGCAGCCACCCGGGACTAGCGGGAGGGTCGGAATACAATGAGCAGTTCTTC.

The CDR3 loop is CSVRSREGQPQHF. The CDR3 DNA sequence: TGCAGCGTTAGATCTAGGGAAGGTCAGCCCCAGCATTTT. The chain couples TRBV29-1 to TRBJ1-5; D unresolved. Looked up from germline, CDR1 is SQVTM and CDR2 is ANQGSEA. V was clipped by 5 bases and J by 6 bases, with 14 bases between them. This CDR3 region has 13 residues.

The rearrangement joins TRBV12-5 to TRBJ2-1; 7 bases are a match to TRBD1. Trimming took 1 base from V and 3 from J; bases not matched to a gene: 0. Germline values: CDR1 LGHNT, CDR2 FRNRAP. The CDR3 has 14 residues. CDR3 sequence: CASGLGDSYNEQFF. CDR3 sequence (DNA): TGTGCTAGTGGTTTGGGGGACAGCTACAATGAGCAGTTCTTC.

This clone was observed a handful of times. This sequence joins TRBV5-1 and TRBJ1-2, with unresolved D. V was pared by 4 bases and J by 0 bases, with 13 bases between. Germline-derived CDR1 and CDR2 are SGHRS and YFSETQ. The CDR3 spans 15 residues. Here the CDR3 reads CASSVRLGANYGYTF. CDR3 bases: TGCGCCAGCAGCGTCAGGTTGGGAGCTAACTATGGCTACACCTTC.

The V gene is TRBV14, the J gene TRBJ1-3, with a weak D call TRBD1 (6 bases). The CDR3 has 13 amino acids. Trimming stripped 1 base from V and 6 bases from J, with 7 bases between. The germline V gene encodes CDR1 SGHDN and CDR2 FVKESK. CDR3 residues: CASSQGTVNTIYF. DNA of the CDR3: TGTGCCAGCAGCCAAGGGACAGTAAACACCATATATTTT.

The gene calls are TRBV2 and TRBJ1-5; a weak D match, TRBD1 (6 bases). Deletions cut 1 base from V and 9 bases from J, with 16 bases between. There are 15 residues in the CDR3. Looked up from germline, CDR1 is SNHLY and CDR2 is FYNNEI. CDR3 protein: CASSEEQGSRGPQHF. In DNA form, the CDR3 reads TGTGCCAGCAGTGAAGAACAGGGATCTCGTGGGCCCCAGCATTTT.

In its sample, this clone was seen once. The rearrangement links TRBV6-5 to TRBJ2-7; no reliable D call. CDR1 and CDR2 (germline): MNHEY, SVGAGI. Trimming shortened V by 6 bases and J by 1 base, and 13 bases separated the two germline ends. There are 14 residues in the CDR3. The CDR3 DNA sequence: TGTGCCAGCAGCCGAGGTGTGAAATCCTACGAGCAGTACTTC. Protein product: CASSRGVKSYEQYF.

This rearrangement joins TRBV28 to TRBJ2-1; 8 bases fit TRBD1. The germline V gene has CDR1 MDHEN and CDR2 SYDVKM. CDR3 length equals 15 residues. V shed 6 bases, J shed 5 bases, and the junction held 9 bases outside the gene matches. CDR3 sequence (DNA): TGTGCCAGCAGCCCATCAGGGGGCCCTCACAATGAGCAGTTCTTC. As protein: CASSPSGGPHNEQFF.